This paragraph reports one T cell receptor beta chain. Which antigen it targets is not known. Per-nucleotide qualities are absent, and no much larger clonotype sits a single base away. Libraries were built with the immunoSEQ multiplex PCR assay. For the multiplex PCR, a mixture combining 60 forward primers for TCR Vbeta segments and 13 reverse primers for TCR Jbeta segments was used. Amplification of the CDR3 region of rearranged TCR beta genes was performed with a multiplex PCR assay on genomic DNA. On the Illumina HiSeq System, the amplified TCR beta libraries were sequenced as 87-base-pair reads. In the source study's methods: A later analysis counted around 72 million unique TCR beta chains across the 600 to 850 repertoires, and 10 million to 12 million of these chains were shared by at least two donors. Raw reads were error-corrected and collapsed into unique sequences with a nearest-neighbor algorithm that merged closely related sequences to remove PCR and sequencing errors. To assign V, D and J gene segments, CDR3 sequences were aligned to IMGT reference sequences. For a sequence to be retained, at least a six-nucleotide match to both a V gene segment and a J gene segment was required. Rearrangements were called productive when the CDR3 lacked stop codons and stayed in frame with V and J; all others were non-productive. Following IMGT convention, CDR3 was defined as the stretch from the second conserved V-encoded cysteine to the conserved J-encoded phenylalanine. In an earlier analysis of 587 of the donors, sequences lacking an unambiguous match to a single V gene segment were excluded. In an earlier analysis of 587 of the donors, a V segment was called functional when productive rearrangements were above 56.7%, and segregating when the standard deviation between donors exceeded 5%. A statistical classification framework was built to diagnose cytomegalovirus status from the catalog of TCR beta chain sequences. In a later analysis, TCR nucleotide sequences were compared against IMGT/GENE-DB human TR gene sequences so that V and J genes could be assigned. In a later analysis, CDR3 sequences and most-parsimonious VDJ recombination scenarios were assigned using the TCRdist pipeline. In a later analysis, each TCR beta chain was defined by its CDR3 amino acid sequence together with its V-gene family, and reads lacking a unique V-gene family were excluded. To address suspected cross-contamination and a sequencing artifact, a later analysis removed approximately 600 highly shared, low-generation-probability nucleotide sequences. For each public chain, a later analysis derived a clonal expansion index from normalized ranks of inferred template counts within each repertoire. In a later analysis, generation probabilities were computed using a VDJ recombination model fitted to out-of-frame rearrangements, and the results were checked against IGoR. In a later analysis, hypergeometric tests were used to score TCR-TCR, TCR-HLA and TCR-CMV co-occurrence, with a repertoire-size bias correction applied to TCR pairs. In a later analysis, false discovery rates were estimated by permuting HLA or CMV assignments 20 times. A later analysis grouped co-occurring TCRs with DBSCAN, adding TCRdist sequence similarity when clustering within HLA-allele-positive subsets. Repertoires with fewer than 30,000 or more than 120,000 public chains, plus five repertoires with anomalous nucleotide sharing, were excluded from co-occurrence clustering. TCRdb took this table from immuneACCESS and kept in-frame rearrangements with V and J called. Such tables lack part of the clones; where checked against another copy, unresolved V genes explain under half of the gap, and the rest is unexplained. D and trimming were read from the DNA, whereas the V and J calls and clone size are those reported in that table. Within this sample are roughly 120,000 clones, with about 79% of them counted one time only. Approximately 3.1% of the sample is in the top ten clones.

The sample belongs to a study of cytomegalovirus exposure and HLA in healthy donors (dated by TCRdb to 2017 to 2019). About the investigation overall: An earlier analysis of some 620 of the donors reported 276 Gb of sequence data and 117 million unique TCR beta sequences obtained from about 180 million T cells. Among some 410 genotyped donors of the cohort, an average of 235,054 unique TCR beta nucleotide sequences were sequenced per donor, about a sixth of them non-productive. To predict cytomegalovirus infection status, the study brought together high-throughput TCR immunosequencing, statistical association of individual TCRs with disease status, and machine learning. Because of strong linkage in the cohort, five DR-DQ haplotypes were treated as single units for association and clustering. The number of donors typed differed by locus, with about 629-630 for A, B, C, DRB1 and DQB1, around 500 for DQA1, about 610 for DPA1, and approximately 470 for DPB1. Donor age, sex, ethnicity and CMV serostatus were collected together with the repertoire data. Both class I and class II loci were covered by HLA typing, at four-digit resolution. The T cell repertoires of under 700 subjects were profiled by immunosequencing and related to cytomegalovirus serostatus. To decide whether each TCR beta V gene segment behaved as functional or pseudogenic, an earlier analysis of some 540 of the donors relied on high-throughput TCR beta sequencing. Among the roughly 400 genotyped donors, approximately 82% belonged to the genetic ancestry cluster associated with self-reported Caucasian donors. The study was designed to test whether signatures of past pathogen exposure could be identified by cataloging public T cell receptors. In the later analysis, no new phenotypic data were used to find candidate immune exposures; instead, reliance was placed on TCR beta sequences and their occurrence across donors. An early release that covered roughly 600 HLA-typed donors contained approximately 300 gigabases of sequencing data and around 80 million unique TCR sequences. A later analysis re-analyzed previously published TCR beta repertoires from 660 or so donors and added high-resolution HLA genotyping to study TCR occurrence patterns. All discovery cohort repertoires had been generated using a single sequencing platform. A separate validation cohort of roughly 110 different subjects was used in addition to the roughly 720-subject first cohort. A later genetic analysis used genome-wide SNP genotypes for about 65% of the 666 donors, treating that subset as a discovery cohort. General study outcomes and caveats: The authors suggested that the approach could potentially be extended to other disease states and immunological phenotypes. In a later analysis, several top co-occurrence clusters were reported to appear linked to parvovirus B19, influenza, CMV and Epstein-Barr virus. According to a later analysis, TCR association rates differed among HLA loci, with DRB1 alleles showing the most associated TCRs and HLA-C alleles showing the fewest. Linkage disequilibrium might explain the correlated functional status among segregating V segments, but an unknown experimental factor could not be excluded. Most CMV-associated TCR beta chains appeared to be HLA-restricted in a later analysis, and the HLA associations seemed to be driven largely by CMV exposure. Across donors, most TCR sequences were observed very rarely, whereas some public TCRs were present in many individuals. A few of the identified cytomegalovirus-associated TCR beta chains were confirmed in vitro to be specific for cytomegalovirus antigens. Strong co-occurrence of HLA alleles, especially DR and DQ, made assigning TCR associations to individual alleles difficult. The presence/absence analyses assumed that sequencing depth was roughly uniform across donors, and that assumption may not be true. A later analysis associated 16,951 TCR beta sequences with specific HLA alleles at a false discovery rate of 0.05. Because some donors lacked HLA typing at each locus, the association tests relied only on the typed subset. In the study, 150 to 200 TCR beta chains were listed as associated with cytomegalovirus. Because counts were too low, 15 to 20 rarely observed V segments, including chromosome 9 orphons, were left out of the earlier analysis of 500 to 750 of the donors. Immune exposure information for the cohort was limited to CMV serostatus. An association between a missense DCLRE1C variant and V-gene and J-gene trimming of TCR beta chains was found in a later genetic analysis and replicated in an independent cohort. A later analysis found that HLA-associated TCR beta chains were more clonally expanded and had lower generation probabilities than equally common non-associated chains. Because the 87-base-pair reads could not distinguish some IMGT-functional V segments, including TRBV6-2 and TRBV6-3, those segments were excluded. The classifier was reported to diagnose cytomegalovirus status with high specificity and sensitivity in both the original and validation cohorts. A cluster of highly shared sequence variants was judged likely to be a technical artifact of the sequencing pipeline. A later genetic analysis reported fewer N-insertions in productive TCRs among donors in an Asian-associated ancestry cluster than the roughly 620-donor mean. Broadly in line with IMGT annotations, most TCR beta V segments showed up in productive rearrangements about 90% or about 30% of the time in an earlier analysis of 587 of the donors. This cohort had only TCR beta chains sequenced, and the lack of alpha or paired-chain data limited which features could be detected. A further reported finding was that TCR beta sequences accurately predicted the HLA-A and HLA-B alleles for most subjects in the first cohort.

The cohort comprised some 680 healthy bone marrow donors. At the time of sampling, all cohort members were nominally healthy, though unrecorded immune exposures were likely present. The donor tested CMV seropositive, placing the donor among the 250 to 350 seropositive members of the cohort. A peripheral blood sample was provided by each donor, and peripheral blood mononuclear cells were used for TCR beta sequencing. The Qiagen DNeasy Blood Extraction Kit was used to extract genomic DNA from the blood cell samples. Deletion took 4 bases off V and 2 bases off J, with a span of 12 bases between the germline ends. There are 15 amino acids in the CDR3, from cysteine to phenylalanine inclusive. Kept here is only the CDR3 DNA, which spans 45 bases and is read in frame from base 1. The germline V gene (reference sequence) yields WNHNN for CDR1 and SYGVQD for CDR2.

This sequence originates from a woman aged 18-30 years in good health and CMV-seropositive. Sequencing was carried out using PBMCs. The V and J segments used are TRBV10-1 and TRBJ2-1; TRBD1 might be the D gene, on 6 matching bases. The nucleotides read TGCGCCAGCAGTGCCCGGACAGAAACCTACAATGAGCAGTTCTTC. The resulting protein is CASSARTETYNEQFF.